These T cell receptor beta chains were read from a single sample in a study of shared clonotypes between healthy human individuals. Clones were read by immunoSEQ multiplex PCR, and TCRdb kept only the in-frame ones, dropping some. The sample includes a few million clones, approximately 94% seen only once; the top ten take around 0.14%. Sequenced sample: naive CD4+ T cells sorted from blood. The receptor source for this set is a man in his late teens or twenties in good health. The CDR3 runs from the conserved cysteine through the conserved F or W. D genes are given only for firm matches. Expanded clones get a size class; other rows say once, few or many, or leave the size out.

>NA|NA|TRBV11-3|TRBJ2-3
TGTGCCAGCAGTCTAGGGGTCGGGCCAGGAGATACGCAGTATTTT
CASSLGVGPGDTQYF
>NA|NA|TRBV19|TRBJ2-5
TGTGCCAGTAGTATGTTAGGATTCCAAGAGACCCAGTACTTC
CASSMLGFQETQYF
>once|TRBD1|TRBV30|TRBJ1-2
TGTGCCTGGAGTGTCCCCGACAGGGACAACTATGGCTACACCTTC
CAWSVPDRDNYGYTF
>once|NA|TRBV10-3|TRBJ1-6
TGTGCCATCAGTGAGAAAGGGATGATTTCGAATTCACCCCTCCACTTT
CAISEKGMISNSPLHF
>NA|TRBD1|TRBV7-9|TRBJ2-7
TGTGCCAGCAGTCCTACAGGGGGCGAGCAGTACTTC
CASSPTGGEQYF
>NA|NA|TRBV5-1|TRBJ1-1
TGCGCCAGCAGCATAGGACAGTTCGGGTACACTGAAGCTTTCTTT
CASSIGQFGYTEAFF
>NA|TRBD1|TRBV6-5|TRBJ1-4
TGTGCCAGCAGCGATGACAGGGTGGGCGAAAAACTGTTTTTT
CASSDDRVGEKLFF
>NA|NA|TRBV6-5|TRBJ2-7
TGTGCCAGCAGCCCCTTCCGGGACACCTCCTACGAGCAGTACTTC
CASSPFRDTSYEQYF
>once|NA|TRBV30|TRBJ1-6
TGTGCCTGGAGTGCCCAAATCTCGGCCAATTCACCCCTCCACTTT
CAWSAQISANSPLHF
>NA|TRBD1|TRBV28|TRBJ1-4
TGTGCCAGCAGTACGGGGACAGACCCAAAACTGTTTTTT
CASSTGTDPKLFF
>NA|TRBD2|TRBV6-5|TRBJ2-1
TGTGCCAGCGGGCGGACTAGCGGGGGTGAGCAGTTCTTC
CASGRTSGGEQFF
>NA|NA|TRBV19|TRBJ1-1
TGTGCCAGTATGAGACAGAGTCTTAGTGCCACTGAAGCTTTCTTT
CASMRQSLSATEAFF
>NA|TRBD1|TRBV5-1|TRBJ1-1
TGCGCCAGCAGCTTGGTACGGACAGGGGGCCGACGGACTGAAGCTTTCTTT
CASSLVRTGGRRTEAFF
>NA|NA|TRBV28|TRBJ1-3
TGTGCCAGCACCTTACGGCGGTTTACTGGAAACACCATATATTTT
CASTLRRFTGNTIYF
>NA|TRBD2|TRBV5-5|TRBJ2-1
TGTGCCAGCAGCTTATCAAGGATCCTAGCGGGGAACAATGAGCAGTTCTTC
CASSLSRILAGNNEQFF
>NA|TRBD2|TRBV7-3|TRBJ2-1
TGTGCCAGCAGACGAACCACTAGCGGCAAATACAATGAGCAGTTCTTC
CASRRTTSGKYNEQFF
>NA|NA|TRBV2|TRBJ1-5
TGTGCCAGCAGGGCTGGGGGGGTGGCGAATCAGCCCCAGCATTTT
CASRAGGVANQPQHF
>NA|NA|TRBV18|TRBJ1-1
TGTGCCAGCTCACCATCGCAAAACACTGAAGCTTTCTTT
CASSPSQNTEAFF
>NA|TRBD2|TRBV30|TRBJ2-2
TGTGCCTGGAGTGTTCGGTATTATGGCAGCGGGAGGATAACCGGGGAGCTGTTTTTT
CAWSVRYYGSGRITGELFF
>NA|NA|TRBV15|TRBJ1-5
TGTGCCACCAGCAGAAACACCCTTCCTAATCAGCCCCAGCATTTT
CATSRNTLPNQPQHF
>NA|NA|TRBV30|TRBJ1-6
TGTGCCTGGAAGGGGCAGGTCCTTAGCTCCTATAATTCACCCCTCCACTTT
CAWKGQVLSSYNSPLHF
>NA|TRBD1|TRBV9|TRBJ1-1
TGTGCCAGCAGCCTCACAGGGGGTCCCACTGAAGCTTTCTTT
CASSLTGGPTEAFF
>once|TRBD2|TRBV11-3|TRBJ2-1
TGTGCCAGCGGGGATAGCGGGTCCTACAATGAGCAGTTCTTC
CASGDSGSYNEQFF
>NA|TRBD2|TRBV10-1|TRBJ2-1
TGCGCCAGCAGTAGCGGGAGGGCCTACAATGAGCAGTTCTTC
CASSSGRAYNEQFF
>NA|TRBD1|TRBV19|TRBJ2-1
TGTGCCAGTAGCCCGGGACAGTCGTACAATGAGCAGTTCTTC
CASSPGQSYNEQFF
>NA|NA|TRBV5-1|TRBJ2-5
TGCGCCAGTCGAACAGGTAGCCAAGAGACCCAGTACTTC
CASRTGSQETQYF
>NA|NA|TRBV1|TRBJ2-7
TGCACCAGCAGCCAAGTTCCGTGGTCTAGCGGGGGCTCCTACGAGCAGTACTTC
CTSSQVPWSSGGSYEQYF
>NA|TRBD1|TRBV5-4|TRBJ2-7
TGTGCCAGCAGCTACCGGGACAGGGTCGAGCAGTACTTC
CASSYRDRVEQYF
>NA|NA|TRBV5-1|TRBJ2-1
TGCGCCAGCAGCCCGGATACTGGGAATGAGCAGTTCTTC
CASSPDTGNEQFF
>NA|NA|TRBV7-2|TRBJ2-7
TGTGCCAGCAGCTTAGGTAGGGGAAGCTACGAGCAGTACTTC
CASSLGRGSYEQYF
>NA|TRBD1|TRBV29-1|TRBJ2-7
TGCAGCGGGGGACAGGGGGTCTTCGAGCAGTACTTC
CSGGQGVFEQYF
>NA|TRBD2|TRBV4-3|TRBJ2-1
TGCGCCAGCAGCAATTCCCGGGGTGGTAGCGGGGCTTCCTACAATGAGCAGTTCTTC
CASSNSRGGSGASYNEQFF
>NA|NA|TRBV10-3|TRBJ1-1
TGTGCCATCACCGATGCCTGGAACACTGAAGCTTTCTTT
CAITDAWNTEAFF
>NA|NA|TRBV27|TRBJ1-5
TGTGCCAGCGGTCCCGCAGTACGCAATCAGCCCCAGCATTTT
CASGPAVRNQPQHF
>NA|NA|TRBV11-1|TRBJ1-1
TGTGCCAGCAGCTTAGAGGGATACAACCTCCCGAACACTGAAGCTTTCTTT
CASSLEGYNLPNTEAFF
>NA|NA|TRBV5-1|TRBJ2-1
TGCGCCAGCAGCACCCCTAGCAATGAGCAGTTCTTC
CASSTPSNEQFF
>NA|TRBD1|TRBV12-5|TRBJ1-2
TGTGCTAGTGGTTTGGGGACAGGCTATGGCTACACCTTC
CASGLGTGYGYTF
>NA|NA|TRBV5-4|TRBJ1-2
TGTGCCAGCAGCGTCGTTGAGGGCTATGGCTACACCTTC
CASSVVEGYGYTF
>once|NA|TRBV10-3|TRBJ1-1
TGTGCCATCAGTATGGGGGGCTCGGACACTGAAGCTTTCTTT
CAISMGGSDTEAFF
>NA|NA|TRBV19|TRBJ2-1
TGTGCCAGTAGTATTAGATCGGGCGTGACCCTCTCCTACAATGAGCAGTTCTTC
CASSIRSGVTLSYNEQFF
>once|NA|TRBV7-9|TRBJ2-3
TGTGCCAGCAGCTTAGATGAAACAGGGACCCCCAGCACAGATACGCAGTATTTT
CASSLDETGTPSTDTQYF
>NA|NA|TRBV7-8|TRBJ2-7
TGTGCCAGCAGCCTCCCGGGGTACGAGCAGTACTTC
CASSLPGYEQYF
>NA|TRBD2|TRBV30|TRBJ2-5
TGTGCCTGGATAGACCTAGCGGGGGGGGGTACCCAGTACTTC
CAWIDLAGGGTQYF
>NA|NA|TRBV6-1|TRBJ1-5
TGTGCCAGCAGTGAAAGCACAGGCAATCAGCCCCAGCATTTT
CASSESTGNQPQHF
>NA|NA|TRBV6-4|TRBJ1-4
TGTGCCAGCAGTGACGGGGGGAAGACCGAAAAACTGTTTTTT
CASSDGGKTEKLFF
>once|NA|TRBV2|TRBJ2-7
TGTGCCAGCAGTGCTGTTTACGAGCAGTACTTC
CASSAVYEQYF
>NA|NA|TRBV7-2|TRBJ2-7
TGTGCCAGCAGCCCCGGTCGGATAGAGGGGTACGAGCAGTACTTC
CASSPGRIEGYEQYF
>NA|NA|TRBV29-1|TRBJ2-7
TGCAGCGTTTCCGACGGAACCTACGAGCAGTACTTC
CSVSDGTYEQYF
>NA|NA|TRBV11-2|TRBJ2-2
TGTGCCAGCAGCTTAGTCCCAGCCGGGGAGCTGTTTTTT
CASSLVPAGELFF
>NA|TRBD2|TRBV25-1|TRBJ2-1
TGTGCCAGCAGTCCAGCAGGGAGCGGGGGAGGTGAGCAGTTCTTC
CASSPAGSGGGEQFF
>NA|TRBD1|TRBV5-1|TRBJ1-1
TGCGCCAGCAGCCCGACAGGGCGCACTGAAGCTTTCTTT
CASSPTGRTEAFF
>NA|NA|TRBV7-3|TRBJ2-3
TGTGCCAGCAGCTCCACCTACAGGGTTGAGGGCACAGATACGCAGTATTTT
CASSSTYRVEGTDTQYF
>NA|NA|TRBV6-1|TRBJ1-1
TGTGCCAGCAGTGTACAGGTCGTTACCACTGAAGCTTTCTTT
CASSVQVVTTEAFF